This is a list of T cell receptor beta chains from one sample in a study of regulatory T cells in long-lasting Graves disease. TCRdb re-called the multiplex PCR reads with MiXCR, one entry per CDR3 protein. The sample yields approximately 400,000 distinct CDR3 sequences, about a fifth seen once. The sample was peripheral blood mononuclear cells (PBMCs), taken when the disease was refractory, from a patient treated with antithyroid drugs. The source is a female donor with Graves disease. The CDR3 runs from the conserved cysteine through the conserved F or W. Fields, in order: clone size, V gene, D gene, J gene, CDR3 protein, CDR3 DNA. D genes are given only for firm matches. Clone size appears in some rows only: once, few, many, or a class for an expanded clone.

abundance: many
v_gene: TRBV9
d_gene: TRBD1
j_gene: TRBJ2-7
CDR3aa: CASSATGMKSEQYF
CDR3nt: TGTGCCAGCAGCGCGACAGGGATGAAGAGCGAGCAGTACTTC

abundance: .
v_gene: TRBV14
d_gene: .
j_gene: TRBJ1-4
CDR3aa: CASSRLLEDEKLFF
CDR3nt: TGTGCCAGCAGCCGACTCCTCGAGGATGAAAAACTGTTTTTT

abundance: few
v_gene: TRBV29-1
d_gene: TRBD2
j_gene: TRBJ2-1
CDR3aa: CSSLAGGNNEQFF
CDR3nt: TGCAGCTCACTAGCGGGAGGAAACAATGAGCAGTTCTTC

abundance: .
v_gene: TRBV11-2
d_gene: .
j_gene: TRBJ1-1
CDR3aa: CASSLDMVNTEAFF
CDR3nt: TGTGCCAGCAGCTTAGATATGGTGAACACTGAAGCTTTCTTT

abundance: .
v_gene: TRBV20-1
d_gene: .
j_gene: TRBJ2-7
CDR3aa: CSARLIGEQYF
CDR3nt: TGCAGTGCTAGGCTAATCGGGGAGCAGTACTTC

abundance: .
v_gene: TRBV7-2
d_gene: .
j_gene: TRBJ2-5
CDR3aa: CASSLGGLPQETQYF
CDR3nt: TGTGCCAGCAGCTTAGGTGGACTGCCCCAAGAGACCCAGTACTTC

abundance: few
v_gene: TRBV4-1
d_gene: .
j_gene: TRBJ1-1
CDR3aa: CASSQDPGYTEAFF
CDR3nt: TGCGCCAGCAGCCAAGATCCGGGATACACTGAAGCTTTCTTT

abundance: .
v_gene: TRBV7-2
d_gene: TRBD2
j_gene: TRBJ2-1
CDR3aa: CASSLAAGEYNEQFF
CDR3nt: TGTGCCAGCAGCTTAGCAGCGGGAGAATACAATGAGCAGTTCTTC

abundance: many
v_gene: TRBV9
d_gene: .
j_gene: TRBJ2-7
CDR3aa: CASSVGVGSAYEQYF
CDR3nt: TGTGCCAGCAGCGTAGGTGTAGGGTCTGCCTACGAGCAGTACTTC

abundance: .
v_gene: TRBV19
d_gene: .
j_gene: TRBJ1-1
CDR3aa: CASSTWGQNTEAFF
CDR3nt: TGTGCCAGTAGTACCTGGGGACAGAACACTGAAGCTTTCTTT

abundance: many
v_gene: TRBV20-1
d_gene: .
j_gene: TRBJ2-7
CDR3aa: CSARSPRGGSPYEQYF
CDR3nt: TGCAGTGCTAGATCACCCCGAGGAGGGAGCCCCTACGAGCAGTACTTC

abundance: .
v_gene: TRBV19
d_gene: .
j_gene: TRBJ1-5
CDR3aa: CASSPSGLSNQPQHF
CDR3nt: TGTGCCAGTAGTCCGTCCGGGCTTAGCAATCAGCCCCAGCATTTT

abundance: many
v_gene: TRBV20-1
d_gene: .
j_gene: TRBJ1-2
CDR3aa: CSASLTGYGYTF
CDR3nt: TGCAGTGCTAGCCTTACAGGTTATGGCTACACCTTC

abundance: .
v_gene: TRBV20-1
d_gene: .
j_gene: TRBJ1-2
CDR3aa: CSADTRVESRGSYGYTF
CDR3nt: TGCAGTGCTGACACCCGGGTTGAGAGTAGGGGTAGCTATGGCTACACCTTC

abundance: .
v_gene: TRBV20-1
d_gene: .
j_gene: TRBJ2-5
CDR3aa: CSARDVSNQETQYF
CDR3nt: TGCAGTGCTAGAGATGTCAGTAACCAAGAGACCCAGTACTTC

abundance: .
v_gene: TRBV5-4
d_gene: TRBD1
j_gene: TRBJ2-7
CDR3aa: CASSLGGQQAPYEQYF
CDR3nt: TGTGCCAGCAGCTTGGGGGGACAGCAAGCCCCCTACGAGCAGTACTTC

abundance: .
v_gene: TRBV9
d_gene: TRBD2
j_gene: TRBJ2-7
CDR3aa: CASSPRTGGSSYHEQYF
CDR3nt: TGTGCCAGCAGCCCACGAACGGGGGGGAGCTCCTATCACGAGCAGTACTTC

abundance: few
v_gene: TRBV27
d_gene: .
j_gene: TRBJ1-1
CDR3aa: CASSTRSMNTEAFF
CDR3nt: TGTGCCAGCAGCACACGGAGTATGAACACTGAAGCTTTCTTT

abundance: few
v_gene: TRBV27
d_gene: .
j_gene: TRBJ2-7
CDR3aa: CASATGTPPEQYF
CDR3nt: TGTGCCAGCGCAACCGGGACACCTCCCGAGCAGTACTTC

abundance: many
v_gene: TRBV6-1
d_gene: .
j_gene: TRBJ1-1
CDR3aa: CAGRRMNTEAFF
CDR3nt: TGTGCCGGGCGACGGATGAACACTGAAGCTTTCTTT

abundance: .
v_gene: TRBV12-3/TRBV12-4
d_gene: TRBD1
j_gene: TRBJ2-1
CDR3aa: CASERRGQGDNEQFF
CDR3nt: TGTGCCAGCGAACGACGGGGACAGGGGGACAATGAGCAGTTCTTC

abundance: few
v_gene: TRBV30
d_gene: TRBD1
j_gene: TRBJ1-2
CDR3aa: CAWSGQGAGLTGYTF
CDR3nt: TGTGCCTGGAGCGGACAGGGGGCGGGGTTGACTGGCTACACCTTC

abundance: .
v_gene: TRBV18
d_gene: .
j_gene: TRBJ2-1
CDR3aa: CASSPRLGSALNEQFF
CDR3nt: TGTGCCAGCTCACCACGGCTCGGGAGCGCGTTAAATGAGCAGTTCTTC

abundance: few
v_gene: TRBV28
d_gene: .
j_gene: TRBJ1-1
CDR3aa: CASSFTETHTEAFF
CDR3nt: TGTGCCAGCAGTTTTACAGAGACGCACACTGAAGCTTTCTTT

abundance: few
v_gene: TRBV7-2
d_gene: .
j_gene: TRBJ2-7
CDR3aa: CASSLDRVSYEQYF
CDR3nt: TGTGCCAGCAGCCTAGACAGAGTTTCCTACGAGCAGTACTTC

abundance: once
v_gene: TRBV7-9
d_gene: TRBD2
j_gene: TRBJ2-3
CDR3aa: CASSPRDGASGKYTQYF
CDR3nt: TGTGCCAGCAGCCCCCGGGATGGGGCTAGCGGGAAATATACGCAGTATTTT

abundance: many
v_gene: TRBV7-2
d_gene: .
j_gene: TRBJ2-7
CDR3aa: CASSLVANYEQYF
CDR3nt: TGTGCCAGCAGCTTAGTGGCCAACTACGAGCAGTACTTC

abundance: .
v_gene: TRBV7-8
d_gene: .
j_gene: TRBJ1-1
CDR3aa: CASSLRGKPTEAFF
CDR3nt: TGTGCCAGCAGCTTAAGAGGGAAACCCACTGAAGCTTTCTTT

abundance: .
v_gene: TRBV27
d_gene: TRBD2
j_gene: TRBJ2-7
CDR3aa: CASRERGKTYEQYF
CDR3nt: TGTGCCAGCAGGGAGCGGGGGAAGACCTACGAGCAGTACTTC

abundance: many
v_gene: TRBV15
d_gene: .
j_gene: TRBJ1-1
CDR3aa: CATSRASGRANTEAFF
CDR3nt: TGTGCCACCAGCAGAGCGTCAGGGCGAGCGAACACTGAAGCTTTCTTT

abundance: .
v_gene: TRBV11-2
d_gene: .
j_gene: TRBJ2-5
CDR3aa: CASSPQGYQETQYF
CDR3nt: TGTGCCAGCAGCCCCCAGGGATATCAAGAGACCCAGTACTTC

abundance: once
v_gene: TRBV6-1
d_gene: TRBD2
j_gene: TRBJ2-4
CDR3aa: CASSGGIAGGENIQYF
CDR3nt: TGTGCCAGCAGTGGGGGGATAGCGGGAGGGGAAAACATTCAGTACTTC

abundance: few
v_gene: TRBV4-1
d_gene: .
j_gene: TRBJ1-4
CDR3aa: CASSQPRVSREKLFF
CDR3nt: TGCGCCAGCAGCCAACCCAGGGTTTCGCGGGAAAAACTGTTTTTT

abundance: many
v_gene: TRBV28
d_gene: .
j_gene: TRBJ1-6
CDR3aa: CATIGTVSSSYNSPLHF
CDR3nt: TGTGCCACCATCGGGACGGTATCGAGCTCCTATAATTCACCCCTCCACTTT

abundance: few
v_gene: TRBV12-3/TRBV12-4
d_gene: TRBD1
j_gene: TRBJ2-1
CDR3aa: CASSRDREYNEQFF
CDR3nt: TGTGCCAGCAGTCGGGACAGGGAATACAATGAGCAGTTCTTC

abundance: few
v_gene: TRBV6-1
d_gene: .
j_gene: TRBJ1-1
CDR3aa: CASSTWTVSF
CDR3nt: TGTGCCAGCAGTACCTGGACAGTCAGCTTT

abundance: once
v_gene: TRBV30
d_gene: .
j_gene: TRBJ2-1
CDR3aa: CAWSQRVNEQFF
CDR3nt: TGTGCCTGGAGCCAAAGGGTCAATGAGCAGTTCTTC

abundance: many
v_gene: TRBV11-2
d_gene: .
j_gene: TRBJ2-7
CDR3aa: CASSFPRRAFPHYREQYF
CDR3nt: TGTGCCAGCAGCTTCCCCCGCAGGGCATTTCCTCACTACCGCGAGCAGTACTTC

abundance: .
v_gene: TRBV19
d_gene: .
j_gene: TRBJ2-7
CDR3aa: CASTTTYEQYF
CDR3nt: TGTGCCAGTACCACCACTTACGAGCAGTACTTC

abundance: many
v_gene: TRBV28
d_gene: TRBD1
j_gene: TRBJ1-4
CDR3aa: CASGRTGQILANEKLFF
CDR3nt: TGTGCCAGCGGCCGGACGGGACAGATATTGGCTAATGAAAAACTGTTTTTT

abundance: few
v_gene: TRBV5-1
d_gene: .
j_gene: TRBJ1-1
CDR3aa: CASSPGGYPEAFF
CDR3nt: TGCGCCAGCAGCCCGGGGGGCTATCCTGAAGCTTTCTTT

abundance: few
v_gene: TRBV11-2
d_gene: .
j_gene: TRBJ1-4
CDR3aa: CASSYGYNEKLFF
CDR3nt: TGTGCCAGCAGCTACGGATATAATGAAAAACTGTTTTTT

abundance: many
v_gene: TRBV12-3/TRBV12-4
d_gene: .
j_gene: TRBJ1-2
CDR3aa: CASSFGDYGYTF
CDR3nt: TGTGCCAGCAGTTTCGGGGACTATGGCTACACCTTC

abundance: many
v_gene: TRBV29-1
d_gene: .
j_gene: TRBJ2-7
CDR3aa: CSVEEGAYEQYF
CDR3nt: TGCAGCGTTGAGGAGGGGGCCTACGAGCAGTACTTC

abundance: few
v_gene: TRBV6-2/TRBV6-3
d_gene: TRBD2
j_gene: TRBJ2-1
CDR3aa: CASSKGLAGGYNEQFF
CDR3nt: TGTGCCAGCAGCAAAGGACTAGCGGGAGGGTACAATGAGCAGTTCTTC

abundance: many
v_gene: TRBV28
d_gene: .
j_gene: TRBJ1-1
CDR3aa: CASSFNPNTEAFF
CDR3nt: TGTGCCAGCAGTTTTAACCCTAACACTGAAGCTTTCTTT

abundance: many
v_gene: TRBV11-2
d_gene: .
j_gene: TRBJ2-7
CDR3aa: CASSFPIGVVYEQYF
CDR3nt: TGTGCCAGCAGCTTCCCCATCGGCGTTGTCTACGAGCAGTACTTC

abundance: .
v_gene: TRBV6-1
d_gene: .
j_gene: TRBJ1-5
CDR3aa: CASSEAWDTSYQPQHF
CDR3nt: TGTGCCAGCAGTGAAGCGTGGGACACCTCCTATCAGCCCCAGCATTTT